This entry features one TCR beta chain sequence. Its antigen remains unknown. RNA transcripts provided the source from which TCR beta CDR3 regions were amplified. The HTBI set primed first-round TCR CDR3 RT-PCR. TCRdb analysed the multiplex PCR reads with MiXCR anew, one entry per CDR3 protein. The sample lists 470,000 or so distinct CDR3 sequences, less than 25% occurring once. Patients were aged 18 to 65, had disease duration under 2 months, and had newly diagnosed hyperthyroidism. The entry originates in a study of T cells in Graves' hyperthyroidism and ophthalmopathy. The study's findings and limits: The model anticipated ophthalmopathy a median around six months pre-onset. Ophthalmopathy was distinguished from stable hyperthyroidism by 13 V-J signatures. Within blood appeared most thyroid clonotypes that had expanded above 0.001.

Germline lookup yields CDR1 SGHVS and CDR2 FQNEAQ. The length of the CDR3 is 14 residues. Trimming shortened V by 1 base and J by 2 bases, and 9 bases separated the two germline ends. The TCR comes from a man younger than 30 with Graves' hyperthyroidism. What was sequenced was blood. The J gene is TRBJ2-7, the V gene TRBV7-8, with D hard to call. In DNA form, the CDR3 reads TGTGCCAGCAGCTTAGGGTGGACCACCTACGAGCAGTACTTC. This codes for CASSLGWTTYEQYF.